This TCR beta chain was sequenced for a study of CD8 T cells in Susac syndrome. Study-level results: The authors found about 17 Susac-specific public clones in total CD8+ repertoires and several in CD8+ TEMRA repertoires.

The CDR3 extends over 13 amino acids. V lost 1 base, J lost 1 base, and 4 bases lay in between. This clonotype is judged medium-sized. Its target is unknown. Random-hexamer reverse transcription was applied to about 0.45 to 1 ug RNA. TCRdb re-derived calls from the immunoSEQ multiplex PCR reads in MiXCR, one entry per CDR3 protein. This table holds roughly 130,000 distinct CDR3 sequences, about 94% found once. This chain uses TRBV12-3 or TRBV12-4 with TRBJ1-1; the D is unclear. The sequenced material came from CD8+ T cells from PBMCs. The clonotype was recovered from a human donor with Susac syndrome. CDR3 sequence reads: CASSLGGNTEAFF. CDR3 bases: TGTGCCAGCAGTTTAGGAGGGAACACTGAAGCTTTCTTT.